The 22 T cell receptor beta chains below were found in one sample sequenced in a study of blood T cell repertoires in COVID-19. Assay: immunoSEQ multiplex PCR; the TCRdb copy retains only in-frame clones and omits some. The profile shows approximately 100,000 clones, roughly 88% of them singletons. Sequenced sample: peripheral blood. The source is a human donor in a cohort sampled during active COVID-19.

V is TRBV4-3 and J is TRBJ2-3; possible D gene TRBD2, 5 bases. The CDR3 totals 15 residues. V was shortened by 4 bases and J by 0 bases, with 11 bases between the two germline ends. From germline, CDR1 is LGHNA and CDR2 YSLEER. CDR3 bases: TGCGCCAGCAGCCTGGAGGCTACTAGCACAGATACGCAGTATTTT. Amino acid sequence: CASSLEATSTDTQYF.

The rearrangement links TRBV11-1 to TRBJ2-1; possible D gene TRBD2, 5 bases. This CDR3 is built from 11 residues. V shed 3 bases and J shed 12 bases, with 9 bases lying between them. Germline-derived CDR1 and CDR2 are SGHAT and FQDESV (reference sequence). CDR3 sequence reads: CASSFEEVQFF. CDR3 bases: TGTGCCAGCAGCTTCGAGGAGGTGCAGTTCTTC.

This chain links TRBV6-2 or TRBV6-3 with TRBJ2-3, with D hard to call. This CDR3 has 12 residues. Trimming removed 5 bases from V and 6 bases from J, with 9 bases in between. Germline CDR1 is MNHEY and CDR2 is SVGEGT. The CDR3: CASSGLSDTQYF. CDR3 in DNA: TGTGCCAGCAGTGGCCTGTCCGATACGCAGTATTTT.

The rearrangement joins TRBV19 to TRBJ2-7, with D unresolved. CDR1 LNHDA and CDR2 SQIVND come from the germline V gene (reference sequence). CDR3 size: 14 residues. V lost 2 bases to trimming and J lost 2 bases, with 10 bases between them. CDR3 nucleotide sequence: TGTGCCAGTAGTATAACCCCAAGCGCCTACGAGCAGTACTTC. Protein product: CASSITPSAYEQYF. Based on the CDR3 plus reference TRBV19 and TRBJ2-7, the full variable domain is DGGITQSPKYLFRKEGQNVTLSCEQNLNHDAMYWYRQDPGQGLRLIYYSQIVNDFQKGDIAEGYSVSREKKESFPLTVTSAQKNPTAFYLCASSITPSAYEQYFGPGTRLTVT.

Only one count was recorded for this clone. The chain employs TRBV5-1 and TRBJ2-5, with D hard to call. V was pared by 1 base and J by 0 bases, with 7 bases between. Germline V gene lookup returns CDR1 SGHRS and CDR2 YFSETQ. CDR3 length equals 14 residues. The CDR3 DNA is TGCGCCAGCAGCTTGAGTACTAACCAAGAGACCCAGTACTTC. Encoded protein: CASSLSTNQETQYF. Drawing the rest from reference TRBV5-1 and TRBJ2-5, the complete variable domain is KAGVTQTPRYLIKTRGQQVTLSCSPISGHRSVSWYQQTPGQGLQFLFEYFSETQRNKGNFPGRFSGRQFSNSRSEMNVSTLELGDSALYLCASSLSTNQETQYFGPGTRLLVL.

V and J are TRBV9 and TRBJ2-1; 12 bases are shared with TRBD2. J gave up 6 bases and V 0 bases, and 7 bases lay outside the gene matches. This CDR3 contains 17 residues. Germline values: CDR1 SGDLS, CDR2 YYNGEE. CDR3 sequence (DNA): TGTGCCAGCAGCGTAGTGGCTAGCGGGGGGGCCTTCAATGAGCAGTTCTTC. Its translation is CASSVVASGGAFNEQFF.

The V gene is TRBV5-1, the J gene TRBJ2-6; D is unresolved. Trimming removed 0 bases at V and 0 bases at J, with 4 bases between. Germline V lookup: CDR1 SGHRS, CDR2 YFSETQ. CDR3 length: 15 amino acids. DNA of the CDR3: TGCGCCAGCAGCTTGGACTTCTCTGGGGCCAACGTCCTGACTTTC. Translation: CASSLDFSGANVLTF.

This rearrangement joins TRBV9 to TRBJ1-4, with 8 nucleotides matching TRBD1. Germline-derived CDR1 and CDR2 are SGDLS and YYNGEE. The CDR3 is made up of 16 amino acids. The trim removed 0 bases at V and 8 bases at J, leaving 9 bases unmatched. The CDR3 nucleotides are TGTGCCAGCAGCGTAGGGGTGGCAGGGGGCGACGAAAAACTGTTTTTT. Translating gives CASSVGVAGGDEKLFF.

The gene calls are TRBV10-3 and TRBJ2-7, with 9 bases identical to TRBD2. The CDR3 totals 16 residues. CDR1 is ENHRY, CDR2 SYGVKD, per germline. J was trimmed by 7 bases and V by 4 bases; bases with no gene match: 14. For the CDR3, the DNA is TGTGCCATCAGTGGCTCCAGTAGCGGGGGAATCGGGGAGCAGTACTTC. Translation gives CAISGSSSGGIGEQYF.

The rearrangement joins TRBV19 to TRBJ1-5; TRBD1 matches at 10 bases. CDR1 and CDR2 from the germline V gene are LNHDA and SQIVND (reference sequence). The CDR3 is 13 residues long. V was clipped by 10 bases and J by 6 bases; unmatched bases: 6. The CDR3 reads CAIRQGAFQPQHF. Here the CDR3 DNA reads TGTGCCATTCGACAGGGGGCGTTTCAGCCCCAGCATTTT.

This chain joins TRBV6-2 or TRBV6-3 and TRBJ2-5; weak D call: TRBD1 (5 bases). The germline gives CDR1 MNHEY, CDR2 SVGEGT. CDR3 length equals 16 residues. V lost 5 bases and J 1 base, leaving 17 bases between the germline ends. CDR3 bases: TGTGCCAGCAGTCTTACATCACAGGTGCCCCAAGAGACCCAGTACTTC. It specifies CASSLTSQVPQETQYF.

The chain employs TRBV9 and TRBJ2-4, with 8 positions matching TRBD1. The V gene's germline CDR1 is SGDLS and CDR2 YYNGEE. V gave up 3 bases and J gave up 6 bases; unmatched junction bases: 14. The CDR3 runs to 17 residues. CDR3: CASSGGTGGSLGNIQYF. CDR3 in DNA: TGTGCCAGCAGCGGGGGGACAGGTGGGTCCCTTGGAAACATTCAGTACTTC.

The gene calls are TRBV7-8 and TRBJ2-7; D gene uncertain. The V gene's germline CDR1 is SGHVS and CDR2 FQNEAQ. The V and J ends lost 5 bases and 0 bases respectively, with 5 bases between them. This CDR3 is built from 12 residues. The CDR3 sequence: CASSDTSYEQYF. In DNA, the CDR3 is TGTGCCAGCAGCGACACCTCCTACGAGCAGTACTTC.

This CDR3 reads CASIPPGIYEQYF. For the CDR3, the DNA is TGTGCCAGCATTCCCCCCGGGATTTACGAGCAGTACTTC. The genes are TRBV7-9 and TRBJ2-7, with D possibly matching TRBD2 (5 bases). Germline assignment: CDR1 SEHNR and CDR2 FQNEAQ (reference sequence). The ends were cut back, 7 bases at V and 4 bases at J, with 14 bases in the middle. There are 13 residues in the CDR3.

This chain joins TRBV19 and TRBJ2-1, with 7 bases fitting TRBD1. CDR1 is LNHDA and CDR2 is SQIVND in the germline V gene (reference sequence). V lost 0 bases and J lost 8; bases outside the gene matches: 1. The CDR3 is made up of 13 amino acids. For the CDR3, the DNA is TGTGCCAGTAGTATAGAAACAGGGGATGAGCAGTTCTTC. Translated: CASSIETGDEQFF.

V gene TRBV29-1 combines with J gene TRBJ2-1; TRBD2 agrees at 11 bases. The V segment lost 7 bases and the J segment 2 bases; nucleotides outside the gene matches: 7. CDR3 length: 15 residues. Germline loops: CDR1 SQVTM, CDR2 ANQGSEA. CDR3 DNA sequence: TGCAGCGGATCCCTAGCGGGAGGCACCTACAATGAGCAGTTCTTC. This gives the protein CSGSLAGGTYNEQFF.

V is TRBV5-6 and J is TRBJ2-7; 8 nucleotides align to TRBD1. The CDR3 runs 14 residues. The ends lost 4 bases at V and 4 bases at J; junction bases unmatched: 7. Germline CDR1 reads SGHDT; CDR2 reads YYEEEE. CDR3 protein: CASSRTGQGYEQYF. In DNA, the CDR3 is TGTGCCAGCAGCCGGACAGGGCAGGGTTACGAGCAGTACTTC. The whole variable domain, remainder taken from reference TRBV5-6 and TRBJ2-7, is DAGVTQSPTHLIKTRGQQVTLRCSPKSGHDTVSWYQQALGQGPQFIFQYYEEEERQRGNFPDRFSGHQFPNYSSELNVNALLLGDSALYLCASSRTGQGYEQYFGPGTRLTVT.

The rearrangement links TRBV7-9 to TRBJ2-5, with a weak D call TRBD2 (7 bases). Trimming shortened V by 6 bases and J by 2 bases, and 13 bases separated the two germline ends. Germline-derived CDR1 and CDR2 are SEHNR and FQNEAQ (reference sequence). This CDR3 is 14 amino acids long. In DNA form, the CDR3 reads TGTGCCAGCAGTAGGGGGGGGCAGCAAGAGACCCAGTACTTC. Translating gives CASSRGGQQETQYF.

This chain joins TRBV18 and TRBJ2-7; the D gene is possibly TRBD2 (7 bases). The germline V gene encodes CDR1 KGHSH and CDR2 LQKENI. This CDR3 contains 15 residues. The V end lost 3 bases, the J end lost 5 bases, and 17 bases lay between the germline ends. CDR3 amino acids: CASSPAGAGLNEQYF. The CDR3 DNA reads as TGTGCCAGCTCACCGGCGGGGGCTGGTTTAAACGAGCAGTACTTC. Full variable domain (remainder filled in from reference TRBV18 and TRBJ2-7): NAGVMQNPRHLVRRRGQEARLRCSPMKGHSHVYWYRQLPEEGLKFMVYLQKENIIDESGMPKERFSAEFPKEGPSILRIQQVVRGDSAAYFCASSPAGAGLNEQYFGPGTRLTVT.

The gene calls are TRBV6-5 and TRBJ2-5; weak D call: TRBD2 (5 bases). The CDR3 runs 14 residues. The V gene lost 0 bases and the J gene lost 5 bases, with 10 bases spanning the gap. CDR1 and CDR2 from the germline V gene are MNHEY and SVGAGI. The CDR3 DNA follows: TGTGCCAGCAGTTACTCCCCCTTAGCGGAGACCCAGTACTTC. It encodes CASSYSPLAETQYF.

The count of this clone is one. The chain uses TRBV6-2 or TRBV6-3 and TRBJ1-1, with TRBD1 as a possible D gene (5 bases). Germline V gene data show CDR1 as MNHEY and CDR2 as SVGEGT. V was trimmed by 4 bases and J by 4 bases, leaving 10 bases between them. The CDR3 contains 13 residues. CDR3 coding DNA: TGTGCCAGCAGTTCCATAGGGGCCACTGAAGCTTTCTTT. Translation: CASSSIGATEAFF.

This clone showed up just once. In DNA form, the CDR3 reads TGTGCCAGCAGCTTTTCGGGGTTTACCACAGATACGCAGTATTTT. It codes for CASSFSGFTTDTQYF. The chain couples TRBV5-6 to TRBJ2-3; D is possibly TRBD2 (5 bases). Trimming took 2 bases from V and 2 from J, leaving 12 bases between them. CDR1 and CDR2 from the germline V gene are SGHDT and YYEEEE. This CDR3 is 15 amino acids long.